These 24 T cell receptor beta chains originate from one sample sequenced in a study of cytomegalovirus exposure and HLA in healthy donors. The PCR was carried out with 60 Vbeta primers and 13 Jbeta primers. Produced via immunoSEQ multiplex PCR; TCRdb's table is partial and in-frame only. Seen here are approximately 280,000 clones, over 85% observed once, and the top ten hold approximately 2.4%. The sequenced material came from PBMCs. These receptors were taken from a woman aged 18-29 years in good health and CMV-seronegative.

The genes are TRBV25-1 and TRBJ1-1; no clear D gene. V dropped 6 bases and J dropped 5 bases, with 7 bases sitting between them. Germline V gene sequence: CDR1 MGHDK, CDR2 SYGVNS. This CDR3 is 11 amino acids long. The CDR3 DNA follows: TGTGCCAGCAGGAGGGATACTGAAGCTTTCTTT. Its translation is CASRRDTEAFF.

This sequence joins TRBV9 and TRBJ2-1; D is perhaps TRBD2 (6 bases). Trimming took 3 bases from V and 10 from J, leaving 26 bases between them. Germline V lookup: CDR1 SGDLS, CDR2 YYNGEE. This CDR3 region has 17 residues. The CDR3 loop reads CASSASTLVTSPGEQFF. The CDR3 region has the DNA TGTGCCAGCAGCGCGTCAACACTGGTCACTAGCCCGGGGGAGCAGTTCTTC.

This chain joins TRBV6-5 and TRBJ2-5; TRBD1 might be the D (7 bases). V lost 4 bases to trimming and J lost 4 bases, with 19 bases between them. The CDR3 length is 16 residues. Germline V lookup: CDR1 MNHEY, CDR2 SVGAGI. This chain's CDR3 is CASSSDRDFSAETQYF. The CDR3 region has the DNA TGTGCCAGCAGTTCAGACAGGGACTTCTCAGCAGAGACCCAGTACTTC.

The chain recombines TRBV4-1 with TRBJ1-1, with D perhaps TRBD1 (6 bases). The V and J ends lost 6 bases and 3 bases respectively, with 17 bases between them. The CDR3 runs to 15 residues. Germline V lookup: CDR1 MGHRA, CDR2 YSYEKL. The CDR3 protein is CASRTPTGRDTEAFF. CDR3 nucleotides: TGCGCCAGCAGAACACCTACAGGGAGGGACACTGAAGCTTTCTTT.

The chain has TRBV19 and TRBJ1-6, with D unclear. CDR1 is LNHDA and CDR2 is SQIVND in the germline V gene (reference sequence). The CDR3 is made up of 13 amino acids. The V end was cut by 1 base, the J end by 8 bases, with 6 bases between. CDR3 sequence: CASSIAGDSPLHF. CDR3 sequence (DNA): TGTGCCAGTAGTATAGCCGGGGATTCACCCCTCCACTTT. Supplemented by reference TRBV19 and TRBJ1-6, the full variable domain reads DGGITQSPKYLFRKEGQNVTLSCEQNLNHDAMYWYRQDPGQGLRLIYYSQIVNDFQKGDIAEGYSVSREKKESFPLTVTSAQKNPTAFYLCASSIAGDSPLHFGNGTRLTVT.

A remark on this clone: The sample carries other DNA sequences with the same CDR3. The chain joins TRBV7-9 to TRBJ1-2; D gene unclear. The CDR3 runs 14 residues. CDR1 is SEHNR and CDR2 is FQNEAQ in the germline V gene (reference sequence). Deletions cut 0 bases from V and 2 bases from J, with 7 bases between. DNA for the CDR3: TGTGCCAGCAGCTTAGCGTTACTAAACTATGGCTACACCTTC. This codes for CASSLALLNYGYTF. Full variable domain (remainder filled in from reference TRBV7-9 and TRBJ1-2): DTGVSQNPRHKITKRGQNVTFRCDPISEHNRLYWYRQTLGQGPEFLTYFQNEAQLEKSRLLSDRFSAERPKGSFSTLEIQRTEQGDSAMYLCASSLALLNYGYTFGSGTRLTVV.

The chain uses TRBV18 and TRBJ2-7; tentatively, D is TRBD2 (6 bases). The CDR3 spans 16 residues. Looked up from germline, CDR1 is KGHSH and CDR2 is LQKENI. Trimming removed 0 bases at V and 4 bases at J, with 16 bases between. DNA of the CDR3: TGTGCCAGCTCACCACCTGGAGGGACCCTCTCTTACGAGCAGTACTTC. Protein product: CASSPPGGTLSYEQYF.

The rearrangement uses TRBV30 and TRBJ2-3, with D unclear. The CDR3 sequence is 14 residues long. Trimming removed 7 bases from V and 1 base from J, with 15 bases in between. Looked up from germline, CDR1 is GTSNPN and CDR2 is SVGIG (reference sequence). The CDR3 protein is CALQSRMRTDTQYF. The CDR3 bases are TGTGCCTTGCAATCTAGGATGCGCACAGATACGCAGTATTTT.

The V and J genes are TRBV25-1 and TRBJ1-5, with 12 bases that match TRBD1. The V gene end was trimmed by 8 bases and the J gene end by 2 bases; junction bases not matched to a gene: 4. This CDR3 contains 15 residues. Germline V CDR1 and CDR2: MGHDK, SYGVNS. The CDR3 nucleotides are TGTGCCAGCGCCGGGACAGGGGGCGGCAATCAGCCCCAGCATTTT. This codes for CASAGTGGGNQPQHF.

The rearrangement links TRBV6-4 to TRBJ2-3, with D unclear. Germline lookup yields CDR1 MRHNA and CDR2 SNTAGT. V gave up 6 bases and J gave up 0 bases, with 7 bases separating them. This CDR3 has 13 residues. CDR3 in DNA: TGTGCCAGCAGGAGGTCTAGCACAGATACGCAGTATTTT. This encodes CASRRSSTDTQYF.

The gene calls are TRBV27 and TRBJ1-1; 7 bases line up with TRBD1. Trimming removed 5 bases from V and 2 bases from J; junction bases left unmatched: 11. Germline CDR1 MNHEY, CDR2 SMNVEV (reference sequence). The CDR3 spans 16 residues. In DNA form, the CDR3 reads TGTGCCAGCAGTCTTCTCGGACAGGTCGATAACACTGAAGCTTTCTTT. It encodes CASSLLGQVDNTEAFF.

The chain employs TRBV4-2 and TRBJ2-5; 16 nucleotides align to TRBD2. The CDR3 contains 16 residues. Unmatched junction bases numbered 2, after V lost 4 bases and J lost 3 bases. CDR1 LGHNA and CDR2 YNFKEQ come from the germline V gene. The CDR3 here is CASSRGTSGGEETQYF. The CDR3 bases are TGTGCCAGCAGCCGGGGGACTAGCGGGGGGGAAGAGACCCAGTACTTC.

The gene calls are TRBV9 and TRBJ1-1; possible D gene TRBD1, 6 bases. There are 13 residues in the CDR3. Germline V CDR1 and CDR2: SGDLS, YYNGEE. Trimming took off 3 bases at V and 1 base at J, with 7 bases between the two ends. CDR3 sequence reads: CASSGTENTEAFF. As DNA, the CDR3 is TGTGCCAGCAGCGGGACAGAGAACACTGAAGCTTTCTTT.

CDR3 in DNA: TGTGCCAGCAGACTCCCCGGGACAGGGGCCACTGAAGCTTTCTTT. Protein sequence: CASRLPGTGATEAFF. The chain links TRBV5-4 to TRBJ1-1, with 10 bases lining up with TRBD1. CDR3 length equals 15 residues. Germline V gene sequence: CDR1 SGHNT, CDR2 YYREEE (reference sequence). J gave up 4 bases and V 5 bases, and 8 bases lay outside the gene matches.

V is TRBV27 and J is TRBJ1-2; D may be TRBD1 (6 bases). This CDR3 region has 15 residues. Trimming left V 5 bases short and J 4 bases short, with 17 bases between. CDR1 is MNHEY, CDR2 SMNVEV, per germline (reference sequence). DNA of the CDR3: TGTGCCAGCAGTACCACCGGGGGGGCGGTCTATGGCTACACCTTC. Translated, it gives CASSTTGGAVYGYTF.

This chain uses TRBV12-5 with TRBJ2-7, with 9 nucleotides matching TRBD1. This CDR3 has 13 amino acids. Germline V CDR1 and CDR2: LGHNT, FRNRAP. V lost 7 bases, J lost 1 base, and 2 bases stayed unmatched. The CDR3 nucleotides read TGTGCTAGTGAGGACAGGGGTTCCTACGAGCAGTACTTC. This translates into CASEDRGSYEQYF.

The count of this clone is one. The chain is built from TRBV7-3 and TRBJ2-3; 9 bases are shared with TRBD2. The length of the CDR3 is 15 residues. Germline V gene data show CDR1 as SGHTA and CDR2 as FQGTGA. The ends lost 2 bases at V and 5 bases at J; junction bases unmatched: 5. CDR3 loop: CASSLAGGAGDTQYF. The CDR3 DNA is TGTGCCAGCAGCTTAGCGGGGGGGGCCGGAGATACGCAGTATTTT.

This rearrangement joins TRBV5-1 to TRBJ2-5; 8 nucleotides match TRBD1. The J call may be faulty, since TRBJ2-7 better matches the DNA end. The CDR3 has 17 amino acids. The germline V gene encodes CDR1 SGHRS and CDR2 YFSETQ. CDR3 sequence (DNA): TGCGCCAGCAGCTTAAGCCTGACAGGGGCCCCGTCCTACGAGCAGTACTTC. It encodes CASSLSLTGAPSYEQYF.

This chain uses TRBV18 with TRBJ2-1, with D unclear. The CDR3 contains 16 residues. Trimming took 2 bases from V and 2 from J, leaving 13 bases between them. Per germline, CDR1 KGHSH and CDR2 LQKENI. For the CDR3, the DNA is TGTGCCAGCTCACCAGGAGTCGATCTTGCCTACAATGAGCAGTTCTTC. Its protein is CASSPGVDLAYNEQFF.

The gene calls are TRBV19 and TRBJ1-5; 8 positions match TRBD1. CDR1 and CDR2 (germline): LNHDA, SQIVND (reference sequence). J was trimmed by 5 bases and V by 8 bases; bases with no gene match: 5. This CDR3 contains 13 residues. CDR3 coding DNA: TGTGCCAGTTCAACAGGGGGTCATCAGCCCCAGCATTTT. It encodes CASSTGGHQPQHF.

CDR3 nucleotide sequence: TGTGCCAGCAGGGACTTAGGACAGATCTATGGCTACACCTTC. Protein sequence: CASRDLGQIYGYTF. The chain has TRBV7-9 and TRBJ1-2; the D gene is possibly TRBD1 (6 bases). V shed 6 bases and J shed 4 bases, with 15 bases lying between them. The length of the CDR3 is 14 residues. Germline CDR1 SEHNR, CDR2 FQNEAQ (reference sequence).

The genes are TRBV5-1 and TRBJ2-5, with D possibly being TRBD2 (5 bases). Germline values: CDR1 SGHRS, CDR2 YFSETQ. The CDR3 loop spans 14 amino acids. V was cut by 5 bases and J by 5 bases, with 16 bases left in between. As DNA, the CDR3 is TGCGCCAGCAGGCCCCAACTAGTTGCCGAGACCCAGTACTTC. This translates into CASRPQLVAETQYF.

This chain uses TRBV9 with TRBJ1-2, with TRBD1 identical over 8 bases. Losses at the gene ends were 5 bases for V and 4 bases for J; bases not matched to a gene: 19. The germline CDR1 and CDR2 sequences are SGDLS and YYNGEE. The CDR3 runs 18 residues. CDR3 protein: CASSLGPGRGQGRYGYTF. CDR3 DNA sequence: TGTGCCAGCAGTTTAGGGCCCGGCAGGGGGCAAGGTCGCTATGGCTACACCTTC.

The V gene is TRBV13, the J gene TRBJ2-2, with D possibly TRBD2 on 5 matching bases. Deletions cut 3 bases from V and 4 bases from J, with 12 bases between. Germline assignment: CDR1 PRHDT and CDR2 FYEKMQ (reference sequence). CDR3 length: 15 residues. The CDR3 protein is CASSFLAGPTGELFF. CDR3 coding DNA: TGTGCCAGCAGCTTCCTAGCTGGGCCCACCGGGGAGCTGTTTTTT.